This T cell receptor (beta chain) was sequenced in a study of graft-versus-host responses after intestinal transplantation. On the study more broadly: Once they had received anti-thymocyte globulin induction, all recipients took tacrolimus and steroids for approximately three years. Study-wide findings and caveats: Declines in HvG clones occurring early post-transplant were associated with peak circulating GvH clone levels. Among recipient marrow samples, GvH clones were found; some appeared first in ileum or blood.

By sample fraction, this clone is medium-sized (0.01 to 0.1%). Responder cells that were proliferating and CFSE-low, both CD3+CD4+ and CD3+CD8+, were sorted after the reaction. The assay was immunoSEQ multiplex PCR, and TCRdb's table has in-frame clones only and misses some. The sample holds some 9,100 clones, roughly 29% seen once. With 4 bases removed from V and 4 bases from J, the gap between germline ends came to 9 bases. This CDR3 contains 12 residues. Looked up from germline, CDR1 is SGHDT and CDR2 is YYEEEE. This sample comprised alloreactive CD4+ T cells from a mixed lymphocyte reaction culture, obtained before intestinal transplant. Subset here: CFSE-low proliferating T cells sorted from approximately six-day pre-transplant mixed lymphocyte reaction (GvH or HvG direction). This sequence joins TRBV5-6 and TRBJ2-7; maybe TRBD1 (6 bases). The receptor comes from a human patient who received an intestinal transplant. The CDR3 bases are TGTGCCAGCAGCCAGGACAGTTACGAGCAGTACTTC. Amino acids: CASSQDSYEQYF.